Shown below are 29 T cell receptor beta chains from a single sample sequenced in a study of T cell responses to AZD1222 COVID-19 vaccine. Profiled with immunoSEQ multiplex PCR; TCRdb holds only in-frame clones, not every one. The table has more than 85,000 clones, around 90% seen once. This material consisted of peripheral blood, taken on day 0 of AZD1222 vaccination. These receptors were collected from an adult in good health.

The chain carries TRBV5-6 and TRBJ1-1; TRBD1 agrees at 8 bases. CDR1 is SGHDT, CDR2 YYEEEE, per germline. The CDR3 is made up of 14 amino acids. The V gene end was trimmed by 2 bases and the J gene end by 10 bases; junction bases not matched to a gene: 10. Here the CDR3 reads CASSFTGTGRGAFF. In DNA form, the CDR3 reads TGTGCCAGCAGCTTTACCGGGACAGGAAGGGGAGCTTTCTTT.

The chain joins TRBV7-9 to TRBJ2-1; no definite D call. V lost 0 bases, J lost 0 bases, and 6 bases lay in between. CDR1 is SEHNR and CDR2 is FQNEAQ in the germline V gene (reference sequence). The CDR3 loop spans 15 amino acids. CDR3 in amino acids: CASSLARTSYNEQFF. The CDR3 nucleotides are TGTGCCAGCAGCTTAGCCCGTACCTCCTACAATGAGCAGTTCTTC.

This CDR3 reads CASSLERGGNQPQHF. The CDR3 coding sequence is TGTGCCAGCAGCCTGGAGAGGGGGGGCAATCAGCCCCAGCATTTT. The rearrangement joins TRBV7-2 to TRBJ1-5; weak D call: TRBD1 (6 bases). The V end lost 5 bases, the J end lost 2 bases, and 13 bases lay between the germline ends. The CDR3 runs 15 residues. Germline CDR1 and CDR2: SGHTA and FQGNSA.

This clone was picked up one time. The chain recombines TRBV28 with TRBJ2-7, with D possibly TRBD2 on 7 matching bases. The CDR3 sequence is 14 residues long. V lost 11 bases and J lost 3, with 20 bases in between. Germline V gene lookup returns CDR1 MDHEN and CDR2 SYDVKM. This CDR3 reads CASRAGGRSYEQYF. In nucleotides, the CDR3 is TGTGCCTCCCGCGCCGGGGGGCGAAGCTACGAGCAGTACTTC.

The genes are TRBV5-1 and TRBJ1-2; 10 bases line up with TRBD1. This CDR3 contains 17 residues. Germline CDR1 reads SGHRS; CDR2 reads YFSETQ. J lost 0 bases, V lost 4 bases, and 9 bases had no gene match. CDR3 sequence reads: CASSIPGQGRANYGYTF. The CDR3 DNA sequence: TGCGCCAGCAGCATCCCGGGACAGGGGCGTGCTAACTATGGCTACACCTTC.

The chain links TRBV24-1 to TRBJ2-1; 10 bases are a match to TRBD2. Germline trimming cut 0 bases from V and 8 bases from J; bases unmatched to any gene: 6. CDR3 length: 16 amino acids. The germline CDR1 and CDR2 sequences are KGHDR and SFDVKD. The CDR3, as DNA: TGTGCCACCAGTGATTTGCCGGCTAGCGGGAGTGATGAGCAGTTCTTC. Translating gives CATSDLPASGSDEQFF.

The chain is built from TRBV7-6 and TRBJ2-1; D is ambiguous. CDR1 is SGHVS, CDR2 FNYEAQ, per germline. This CDR3 has 13 residues. V was clipped by 1 base and J by 9 bases, with 10 bases between them. CDR3 in amino acids: CASSLDSRVEQFF. The DNA for the CDR3 is TGTGCCAGCAGCTTAGACTCCCGGGTTGAGCAGTTCTTC. Combining the CDR3 with reference TRBV7-6 and TRBJ2-1 gives the whole variable domain GAGVSQSPRYKVTKRGQDVALRCDPISGHVSLYWYRQALGQGPEFLTYFNYEAQQDKSGLPNDRFSAERPEGSISTLTIQRTEQRDSAMYRCASSLDSRVEQFFGPGTRLTVL.

The chain carries TRBV14 and TRBJ1-1, with TRBD1 matching 12 bases. The CDR3 spans 18 residues. Germline V gene data show CDR1 as SGHDN and CDR2 as FVKESK. J was trimmed by 3 bases and V by 0 bases; bases with no gene match: 8. CDR3 in DNA: TGTGCCAGCAGCCAAGATATTTGGGGGACAGGGGGCTACACTGAAGCTTTCTTT. Its protein product is CASSQDIWGTGGYTEAFF.

J is TRBJ1-2 and V is TRBV7-9; 8 positions agree with TRBD1. This CDR3 comprises 13 residues. Unmatched junction bases numbered 2, after V lost 4 bases and J lost 4 bases. The germline CDR1 and CDR2 sequences are SEHNR and FQNEAQ (reference sequence). CDR3 nucleotides: TGTGCCAGCAGCTCAGGGGGCGTCTATGGCTACACCTTC. Translating gives CASSSGGVYGYTF.

The CDR3 nucleotides are TGCGCCAGCAGCTTGAGCCGTCTGGACTCTTACGATACGCAGTATTTT. This sequence encodes CASSLSRLDSYDTQYF. J is TRBJ2-3 and V is TRBV5-1, with a possible D match to TRBD2 (5 bases). The length of the CDR3 is 16 residues. Germline assignment: CDR1 SGHRS and CDR2 YFSETQ. Trimming pared 1 base from V and 6 bases from J, leaving 18 bases between.

This clone was detected only a few times. The V and J genes are TRBV11-3 and TRBJ2-2; D is possibly TRBD1 (5 bases). V lost 1 base and J lost 8, with 8 bases in between. This CDR3 is 13 amino acids long. Germline CDR1 reads SGHNT; CDR2 reads YENEEA. The CDR3 spells CASSLGGRGELFF. The DNA for the CDR3 is TGTGCCAGCAGCTTAGGGGGCCGAGGGGAGCTGTTTTTT.

In this sample, this clone turned up a few times. The chain couples TRBV5-1 to TRBJ1-3; D possibly corresponds to TRBD1 (5 bases). V shed 0 bases and J shed 5 bases, with 12 bases lying between them. This CDR3 region has 15 residues. Germline CDR1 SGHRS, CDR2 YFSETQ. CDR3 sequence (DNA): TGCGCCAGCAGCTTGGATATGCCAGGGAGAAACACCATATATTTT. It codes for CASSLDMPGRNTIYF.

The chain links TRBV19 to TRBJ2-3, with 10 bases matching TRBD2. CDR3 length equals 14 residues. V gave up 5 bases and J gave up 5 bases; unmatched junction bases: 4. Germline-derived CDR1 and CDR2 are LNHDA and SQIVND (reference sequence). The CDR3 DNA sequence: TGTGCCAGTAGTGGTAGCGGGAGGAAAGATACGCAGTATTTT. Protein: CASSGSGRKDTQYF.

The chain links TRBV6-5 to TRBJ1-1; TRBD1 matches 7 bases. The V and J ends lost 8 bases and 6 bases, in that order; junction bases with no gene match: 15. Germline V gene sequence: CDR1 MNHEY, CDR2 SVGAGI. The CDR3 runs to 15 residues. The CDR3 loop reads CASQPVFDRVAEAFF. As DNA, the CDR3 is TGTGCCAGCCAGCCCGTCTTTGACAGGGTGGCTGAAGCTTTCTTT.

Here the CDR3 reads CASSASGGTIYF. Here the CDR3 DNA reads TGCGCCAGCAGTGCTTCAGGGGGAACAATATATTTT. J is TRBJ1-3 and V is TRBV10-1; 7 positions match TRBD1. J gave up 13 bases and V 4 bases, and 7 bases lay outside the gene matches. The CDR3 runs 12 residues. Looked up from germline, CDR1 is WNHNN and CDR2 is SYGVQD (reference sequence).

J is TRBJ2-5 and V is TRBV21-1. TRBV21-1 is annotated as a pseudogene. The CDR3 covers 12 residues. CDR3 coding DNA: TGTGCCAGCAGCAAAGGGGAAGAGACCCAGTACTTC. It yields the protein CASSKGEETQYF.

This sequence joins TRBV4-1 and TRBJ1-1, with D tentatively TRBD1 (5 bases). The CDR3 sequence is 15 residues long. V was shortened by 0 bases and J by 7 bases, with 15 bases between the two germline ends. CDR1 is MGHRA, CDR2 YSYEKL, per germline. The CDR3 sequence is CASSQDTGVGVEAFF. Written as DNA, the CDR3 is TGCGCCAGCAGCCAAGATACGGGGGTTGGAGTTGAAGCTTTCTTT.

This clone was counted only a few times. The CDR3 is CASSSRSGSESYEQYF. CDR3 bases: TGTGCCAGCAGTTCCCGTAGCGGGAGTGAATCCTACGAGCAGTACTTC. This chain connects TRBV6-5 to TRBJ2-7, with 9 bases identical to TRBD2. Trimming at V came to 4 bases and at J to 1 base, leaving 8 bases not matched to a gene. The CDR3 sequence is 16 residues long. The germline CDR1 and CDR2 sequences are MNHEY and SVGAGI.

This chain joins TRBV3-1 (or the pseudogene TRBV3-2) and TRBJ2-1, with unresolved D. Per germline, CDR1 LGHDT and CDR2 YNNKEL (reference sequence). The germline V and J ends were trimmed by 1 base and 0 bases, with 13 bases remaining between them. CDR3 length: 17 residues. The CDR3, as DNA: TGTGCCAGCAGCCAAGTTACAGCGCCAAGCTCCTACAATGAGCAGTTCTTC. This translates into CASSQVTAPSSYNEQFF.

The chain has TRBV6-5 and TRBJ2-2; 8 bases line up with TRBD1. The CDR3 spans 14 residues. The V gene's germline CDR1 is MNHEY and CDR2 SVGAGI. With V trimmed by 6 bases and J by 6 bases, 6 bases remained unmatched. The CDR3 DNA is TGTGCCAGCAGGACAGGGGCCGCCGCCGGGGAGCTGTTTTTT. This encodes CASRTGAAAGELFF.

The chain joins TRBV27 to TRBJ2-7; D could derive from TRBD1 or TRBD2 (5 bases each). The CDR3 contains 17 residues. Trimming removed 4 bases at V and 0 bases at J, with 19 bases between. In germline, CDR1 is MNHEY, CDR2 SMNVEV (reference sequence). CDR3 loop: CASSSGTRFSLSYEQYF. The CDR3 DNA reads TGTGCCAGCAGTTCCGGGACCCGCTTCTCCCTCTCCTACGAGCAGTACTTC.

V usage is TRBV10-3 and J usage is TRBJ1-1, with unresolved D. Germline V CDR1 and CDR2: ENHRY, SYGVKD. Deletions cut 4 bases from V and 0 bases from J, with 6 bases between. CDR3 size: 13 residues. CDR3 sequence reads: CAISGQLNTEAFF. The CDR3 DNA sequence: TGTGCCATCAGTGGCCAGTTGAACACTGAAGCTTTCTTT.

The chain has TRBV5-8 and TRBJ1-3; D is ambiguous. Trimming removed 4 bases from V and 3 bases from J, with 8 bases in between. The CDR3 runs to 13 residues. Germline V lookup: CDR1 SGHTS, CDR2 YDEGEE. The CDR3 loop is CASSDANGNTIYF. Written as DNA, the CDR3 is TGTGCCAGCAGCGACGCCAATGGAAACACCATATATTTT.

The V call is TRBV5-1, the J call TRBJ1-1; maybe TRBD1 (5 bases). The V end was cut by 0 bases, the J end by 10 bases, with 10 bases between. In germline, CDR1 is SGHRS, CDR2 YFSETQ. CDR3 length equals 12 residues. CDR3 sequence: CASSLEGHGAFF. CDR3 nucleotide sequence: TGCGCCAGCAGCTTGGAGGGGCATGGAGCTTTCTTT.

This sequence joins TRBV4-2 and TRBJ2-3, with TRBD2 identical over 7 bases. Germline loops: CDR1 LGHNA, CDR2 YNFKEQ. V trimming: 2 bases; J trimming: 2 bases; junction bases outside the gene matches: 4. This CDR3 contains 15 residues. As DNA, the CDR3 is TGTGCCAGCAGCCAACGGGCGGGGGACACAGATACGCAGTATTTT. Amino acid sequence: CASSQRAGDTDTQYF.

This clone occurred once. The CDR3 bases are TGTGCCAGCAGCCAAGAAGGTAGCTCTAATGAAAAACTGTTTTTT. It codes for CASSQEGSSNEKLFF. The J gene is TRBJ1-4, the V gene TRBV4-2; D is uncertain. There are 15 residues in the CDR3. With 0 bases removed from V and 3 bases from J, the gap between germline ends came to 8 bases. CDR1 and CDR2 (germline): LGHNA, YNFKEQ.

The chain carries TRBV28 and TRBJ2-7; 9 positions match TRBD2. The CDR3 runs 15 residues. The V segment lost 5 bases and the J segment 2 bases; nucleotides outside the gene matches: 7. Germline V CDR1 and CDR2: MDHEN, SYDVKM. CDR3 residues: CASSPYAGGPYEQYF. The CDR3 region has the DNA TGTGCCAGCAGTCCCTACGCGGGAGGGCCCTACGAGCAGTACTTC. Full variable domain (missing parts from reference TRBV28 and TRBJ2-7): DVKVTQSSRYLVKRTGEKVFLECVQDMDHENMFWYRQDPGLGLRLIYFSYDVKMKEKGDIPEGYSVSREKKERFSLILESASTNQTSMYLCASSPYAGGPYEQYFGPGTRLTVT.

This chain links TRBV5-1 with TRBJ2-2; tentatively, D is TRBD1 or TRBD2 (6 bases each). The CDR3 consists of 14 residues. Germline CDR1 and CDR2: SGHRS and YFSETQ. Trimming pared 4 bases from V and 4 bases from J, leaving 11 bases between. The CDR3 coding sequence is TGCGCCAGCAGCCCGGGGGCCACCACCGGGGAGCTGTTTTTT. Protein: CASSPGATTGELFF.

V and J are TRBV28 and TRBJ2-3; a weak D match, TRBD2 (5 bases). With 6 bases removed from V and 11 bases from J, the gap between germline ends came to 18 bases. This CDR3 contains 13 residues. The germline CDR1 and CDR2 sequences are MDHEN and SYDVKM. CDR3 DNA: TGTGCCAGCAGGGTCCTGAGAGGAGGAGGGCAGTATTTT. This gives the protein CASRVLRGGGQYF. The entire variable domain, with the rest obtained from reference TRBV28 and TRBJ2-3, is as follows: DVKVTQSSRYLVKRTGEKVFLECVQDMDHENMFWYRQDPGLGLRLIYFSYDVKMKEKGDIPEGYSVSREKKERFSLILESASTNQTSMYLCASRVLRGGGQYFGPGTRLTVL.